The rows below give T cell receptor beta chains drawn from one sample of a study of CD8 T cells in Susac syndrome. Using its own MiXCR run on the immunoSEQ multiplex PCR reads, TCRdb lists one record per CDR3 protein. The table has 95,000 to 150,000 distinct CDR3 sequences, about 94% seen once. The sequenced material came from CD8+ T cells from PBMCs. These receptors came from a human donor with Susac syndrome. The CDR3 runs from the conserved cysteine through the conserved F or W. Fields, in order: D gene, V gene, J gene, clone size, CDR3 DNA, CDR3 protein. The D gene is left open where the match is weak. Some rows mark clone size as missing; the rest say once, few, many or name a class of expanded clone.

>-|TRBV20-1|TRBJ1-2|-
TGCAGTGCTAGGGTGCAGGGGCTCGGCTACACCTTC
CSARVQGLGYTF
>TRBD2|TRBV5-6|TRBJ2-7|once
TGTGCCAGCAGCTTGGGGGGACTAGCGGACGAGCAGTACTTC
CASSLGGLADEQYF
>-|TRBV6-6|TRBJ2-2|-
TGTGCCAGCAGTTACAGCGTAGTCGGGGAGCTGTTTTTT
CASSYSVVGELFF
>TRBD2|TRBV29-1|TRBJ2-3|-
TGCAGCGGCCGACTAGCGGGAGGTAGCACAGATACGCAGTATTTT
CSGRLAGGSTDTQYF
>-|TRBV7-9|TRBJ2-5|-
TGTGCCAGCTTAGGGCTAGAGACCCAGTACTTC
CASLGLETQYF
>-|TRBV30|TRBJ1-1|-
TGTGCCTGGAGTGTAAAAGGGAGGAACACTGAAGCTTTCTTT
CAWSVKGRNTEAFF
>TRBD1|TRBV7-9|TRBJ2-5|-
TGTGCCAGCAGCTTGTGGGACAGTCAAGAGACCCAGTACTTC
CASSLWDSQETQYF
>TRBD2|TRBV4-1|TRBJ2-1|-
TGCGCCAGCAGCCAAGGCGTAGCGGGGGAGTACAATGAGCAGTTCTTC
CASSQGVAGEYNEQFF
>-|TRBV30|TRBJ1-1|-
TGTGCCTGGAGTTGGGGCAGGGTCACTGAAGCTTTCTTT
CAWSWGRVTEAFF
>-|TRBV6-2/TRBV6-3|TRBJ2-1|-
TGTGCCAGCAGTTACTCCAACAATGAGCAGTTCTTC
CASSYSNNEQFF
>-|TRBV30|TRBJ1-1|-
TGTGCCTGGAGTTTATCAGGGTGGGTTGACACTGAAGTTTTCTTT
CAWSLSGWVDTEVFF
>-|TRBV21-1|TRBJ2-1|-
TGTGCCAGTCTTCCGGGACTTTACCCCCATGAGCAGTTCTTC
CASLPGLYPHEQFF
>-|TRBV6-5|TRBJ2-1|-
TGTGCCAGCAGTTACCCAGGCCCCGAGCAGTTCTTC
CASSYPGPEQFF
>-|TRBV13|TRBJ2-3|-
TGTGCCAGCAGCTTGCGACCTACAGGGTCAGTCACAGATACGCAGTATTTT
CASSLRPTGSVTDTQYF
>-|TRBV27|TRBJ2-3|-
TGTGCCAGCAGTTTCGTACCGGGGGCGGAGGAAGATACGCAGTATTTT
CASSFVPGAEEDTQYF
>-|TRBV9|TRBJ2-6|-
TGTGCCAGCAGCTTAGCGGAGCCCTCTGGGGCCAACGTCCTGACTTTC
CASSLAEPSGANVLTF
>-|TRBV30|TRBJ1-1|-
TGTGCCTGGAGTGCGATCCCTCAGGGGATCACTGAAGCTTTCTTT
CAWSAIPQGITEAFF
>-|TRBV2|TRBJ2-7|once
TGTGCCAGCAGTGCCCCCTACGAGCAGTACTTC
CASSAPYEQYF
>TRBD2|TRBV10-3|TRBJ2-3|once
TGTGCCATCAGTGAGTCGACAACTAGCGGGAGTGCATCAGATACGCAGTATTTT
CAISESTTSGSASDTQYF
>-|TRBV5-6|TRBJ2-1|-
TGTGCCAGCAGCTCGATAGCGGTAGAGGGAAATGAGCAGTTCTTC
CASSSIAVEGNEQFF
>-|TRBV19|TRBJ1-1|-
TGTGCCAGTATTCCGGGGGGGCTGGCTGAAGCTTTCTTT
CASIPGGLAEAFF
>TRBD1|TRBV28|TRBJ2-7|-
TGTGCCAGCACTAACAGGGGGACCGTCTACGAGCAGTACTTC
CASTNRGTVYEQYF
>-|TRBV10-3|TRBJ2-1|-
TGTGCCATCAGTGAGTCGGACTCCTACAATGAGCAGTTCTTC
CAISESDSYNEQFF
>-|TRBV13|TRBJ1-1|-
TGTGCCAGCAGCGGAAAACAGGGCACTGAAGCTTTCTTT
CASSGKQGTEAFF
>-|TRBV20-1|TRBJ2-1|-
TGCAGTGCTAGTGATGCGGAGGGCATCCATACCCTTTACAATGAGCAGTTCTTC
CSASDAEGIHTLYNEQFF
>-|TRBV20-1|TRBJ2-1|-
TGCAGTGCTAGAGTACGGGGGAGCTACAATGAGCAGTTCTTC
CSARVRGSYNEQFF
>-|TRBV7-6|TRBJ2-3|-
TGTGCCAGCAGCTTAGTCGGCGCTACGGCAGATACGCAGTATTTT
CASSLVGATADTQYF